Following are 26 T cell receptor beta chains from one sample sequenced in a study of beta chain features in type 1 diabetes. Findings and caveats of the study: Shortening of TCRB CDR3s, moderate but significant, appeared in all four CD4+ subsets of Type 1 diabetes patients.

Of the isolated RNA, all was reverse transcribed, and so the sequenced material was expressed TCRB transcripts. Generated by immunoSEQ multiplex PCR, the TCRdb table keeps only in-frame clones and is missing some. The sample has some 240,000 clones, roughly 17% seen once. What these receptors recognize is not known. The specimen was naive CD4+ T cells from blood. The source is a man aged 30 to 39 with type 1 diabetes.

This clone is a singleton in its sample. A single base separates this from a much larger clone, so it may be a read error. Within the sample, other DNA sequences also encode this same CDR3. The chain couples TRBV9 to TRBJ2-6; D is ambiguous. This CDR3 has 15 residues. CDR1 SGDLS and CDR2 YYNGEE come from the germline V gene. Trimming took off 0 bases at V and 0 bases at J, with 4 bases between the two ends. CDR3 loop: CASSVGGSGANVLTF. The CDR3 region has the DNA TGTGCCAGCAGCGTAGGAGGCTCTGGGGCCAACGTCCTGACTTTC.

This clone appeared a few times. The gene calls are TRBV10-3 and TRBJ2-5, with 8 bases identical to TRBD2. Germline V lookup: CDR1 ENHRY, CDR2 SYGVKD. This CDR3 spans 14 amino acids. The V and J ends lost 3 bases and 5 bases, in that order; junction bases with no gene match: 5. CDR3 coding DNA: TGTGCCATCAGTGACAGCGGGAGTGGTGAGACCCAGTACTTC. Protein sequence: CAISDSGSGETQYF.

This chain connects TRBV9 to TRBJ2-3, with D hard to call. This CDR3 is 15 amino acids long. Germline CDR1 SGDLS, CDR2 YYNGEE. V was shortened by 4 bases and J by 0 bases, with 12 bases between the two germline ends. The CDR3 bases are TGTGCCAGCAGCCCACGTTGGGCTAGCACAGATACGCAGTATTTT. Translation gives CASSPRWASTDTQYF.

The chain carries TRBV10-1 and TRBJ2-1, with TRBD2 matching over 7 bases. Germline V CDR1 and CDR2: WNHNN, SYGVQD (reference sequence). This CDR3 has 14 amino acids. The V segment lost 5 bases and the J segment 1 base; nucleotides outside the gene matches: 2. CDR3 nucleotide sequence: TGCGCCAGCAGTCGGGGGGAGTCCTACAATGAGCAGTTCTTC. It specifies CASSRGESYNEQFF.

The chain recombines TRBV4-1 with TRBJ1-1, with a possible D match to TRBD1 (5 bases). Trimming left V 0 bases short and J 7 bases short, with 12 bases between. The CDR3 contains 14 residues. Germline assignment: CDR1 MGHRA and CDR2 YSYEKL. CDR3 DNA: TGCGCCAGCAGCCAAGAGGGGCGGACCAATGAAGCTTTCTTT. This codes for CASSQEGRTNEAFF.

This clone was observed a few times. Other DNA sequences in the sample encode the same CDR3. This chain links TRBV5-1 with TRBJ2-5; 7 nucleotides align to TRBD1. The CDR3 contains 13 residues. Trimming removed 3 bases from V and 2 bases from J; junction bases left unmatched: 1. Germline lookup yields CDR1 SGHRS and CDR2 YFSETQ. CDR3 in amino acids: CASSSGQQETQYF. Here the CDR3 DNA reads TGCGCCAGCAGCTCGGGACAGCAAGAGACCCAGTACTTC. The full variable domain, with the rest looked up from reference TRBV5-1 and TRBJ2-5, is KAGVTQTPRYLIKTRGQQVTLSCSPISGHRSVSWYQQTPGQGLQFLFEYFSETQRNKGNFPGRFSGRQFSNSRSEMNVSTLELGDSALYLCASSSGQQETQYFGPGTRLLVL.

The CDR3 region is CASSAWGSTDTQYF. Written as DNA, the CDR3 is TGCGCCAGCAGCGCATGGGGAAGCACAGATACGCAGTATTTT. The chain uses TRBV5-1 and TRBJ2-3; D remains ambiguous. CDR1 is SGHRS, CDR2 YFSETQ, per germline. The CDR3 spans 14 residues. V lost 4 bases and J lost 0, with 9 bases in between.

The CDR3 loop is CAWSVGGVYTF. In nucleotides, the CDR3 is TGTGCCTGGAGTGTCGGGGGAGTCTACACCTTC. The rearrangement uses TRBV30 and TRBJ1-2, with a possible D match to TRBD1 (5 bases). Germline lookup yields CDR1 GTSNPN and CDR2 SVGIG (reference sequence). The CDR3 is 11 amino acids. V lost 0 bases and J lost 10, with 9 bases in between.

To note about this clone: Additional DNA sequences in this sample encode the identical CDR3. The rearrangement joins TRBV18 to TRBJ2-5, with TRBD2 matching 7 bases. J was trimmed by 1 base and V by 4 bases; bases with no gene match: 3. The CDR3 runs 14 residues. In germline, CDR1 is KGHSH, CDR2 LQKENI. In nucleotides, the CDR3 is TGTGCCAGCTCACAGGCTAGCGGCCAAGAGACCCAGTACTTC. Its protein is CASSQASGQETQYF. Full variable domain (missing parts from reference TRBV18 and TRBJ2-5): NAGVMQNPRHLVRRRGQEARLRCSPMKGHSHVYWYRQLPEEGLKFMVYLQKENIIDESGMPKERFSAEFPKEGPSILRIQQVVRGDSAAYFCASSQASGQETQYFGPGTRLLVL.

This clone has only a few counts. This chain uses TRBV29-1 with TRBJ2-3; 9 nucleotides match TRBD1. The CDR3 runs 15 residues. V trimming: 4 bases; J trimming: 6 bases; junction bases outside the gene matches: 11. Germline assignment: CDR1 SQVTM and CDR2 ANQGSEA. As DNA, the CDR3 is TGCAGCGTTGTTTCCGGGACAGGGACCCTCGATACGCAGTATTTT. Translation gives CSVVSGTGTLDTQYF.

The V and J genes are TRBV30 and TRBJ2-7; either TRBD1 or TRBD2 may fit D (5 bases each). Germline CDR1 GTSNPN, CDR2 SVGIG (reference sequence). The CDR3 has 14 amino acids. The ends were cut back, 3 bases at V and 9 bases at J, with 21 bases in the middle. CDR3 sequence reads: CAWSPIMDRGRQYF. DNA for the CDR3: TGTGCCTGGAGCCCAATCATGGATAGGGGACGGCAGTACTTC.

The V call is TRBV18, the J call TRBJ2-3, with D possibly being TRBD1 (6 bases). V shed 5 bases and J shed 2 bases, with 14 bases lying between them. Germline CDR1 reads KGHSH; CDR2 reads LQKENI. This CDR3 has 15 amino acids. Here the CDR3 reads CASSGSTGSTDTQYF. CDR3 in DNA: TGTGCCAGCTCAGGGTCGACAGGATCCACAGATACGCAGTATTTT.

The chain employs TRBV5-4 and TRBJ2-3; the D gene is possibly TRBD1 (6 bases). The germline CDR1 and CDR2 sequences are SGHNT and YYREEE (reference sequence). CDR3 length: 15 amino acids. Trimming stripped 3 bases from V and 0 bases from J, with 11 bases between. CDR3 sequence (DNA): TGTGCCAGCAGCTCCCGGGACAAGAGCACAGATACGCAGTATTTT. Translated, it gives CASSSRDKSTDTQYF.

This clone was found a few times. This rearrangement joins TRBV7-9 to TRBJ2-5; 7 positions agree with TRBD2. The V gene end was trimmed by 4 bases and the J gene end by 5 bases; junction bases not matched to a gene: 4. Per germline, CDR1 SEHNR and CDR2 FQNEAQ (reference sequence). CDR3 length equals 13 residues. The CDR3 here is CASSSIGGETQYF. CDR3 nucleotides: TGTGCCAGCAGCTCCATCGGGGGGGAGACCCAGTACTTC.

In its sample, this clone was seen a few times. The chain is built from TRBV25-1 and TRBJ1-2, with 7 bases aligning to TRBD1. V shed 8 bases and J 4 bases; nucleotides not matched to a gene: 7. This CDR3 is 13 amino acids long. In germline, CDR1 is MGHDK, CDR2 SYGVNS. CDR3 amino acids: CASVGTASYGYTF. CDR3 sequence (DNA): TGTGCCAGCGTGGGGACAGCGAGCTATGGCTACACCTTC.

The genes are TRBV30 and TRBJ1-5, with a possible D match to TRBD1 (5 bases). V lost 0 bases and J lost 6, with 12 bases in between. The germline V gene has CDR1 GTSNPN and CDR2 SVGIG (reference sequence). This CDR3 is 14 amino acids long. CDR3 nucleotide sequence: TGTGCCTGGAGTGTACGGGGGTTGGGTCAGCCCCAGCATTTT. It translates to CAWSVRGLGQPQHF. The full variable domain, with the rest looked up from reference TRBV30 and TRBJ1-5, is SQTIHQWPATLVQPVGSPLSLECTVEGTSNPNLYWYRQAAGRGLQLLFYSVGIGQISSEVPQNLSASRPQDRQFILSSKKLLLSDSGFYLCAWSVRGLGQPQHFGDGTRLSIL.

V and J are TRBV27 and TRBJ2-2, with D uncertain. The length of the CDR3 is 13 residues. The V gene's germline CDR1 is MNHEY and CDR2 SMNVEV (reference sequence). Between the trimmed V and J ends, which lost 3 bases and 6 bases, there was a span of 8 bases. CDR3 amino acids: CASSFAVSGELFF. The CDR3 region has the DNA TGTGCCAGCAGTTTCGCAGTATCCGGGGAGCTGTTTTTT.

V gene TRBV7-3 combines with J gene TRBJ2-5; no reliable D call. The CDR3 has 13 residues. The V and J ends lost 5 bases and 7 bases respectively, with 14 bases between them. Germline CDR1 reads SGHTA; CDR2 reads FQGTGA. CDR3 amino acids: CASSVDSHGTQYF. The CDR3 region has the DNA TGTGCCAGCAGCGTAGACTCCCACGGGACCCAGTACTTC.

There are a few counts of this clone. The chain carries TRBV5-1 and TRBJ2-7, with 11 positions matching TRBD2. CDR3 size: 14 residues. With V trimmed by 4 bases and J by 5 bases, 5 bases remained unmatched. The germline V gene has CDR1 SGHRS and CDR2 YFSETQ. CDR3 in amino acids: CASSKTSGTDEQYF. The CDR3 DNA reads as TGCGCCAGCAGCAAGACTAGCGGGACCGACGAGCAGTACTTC.

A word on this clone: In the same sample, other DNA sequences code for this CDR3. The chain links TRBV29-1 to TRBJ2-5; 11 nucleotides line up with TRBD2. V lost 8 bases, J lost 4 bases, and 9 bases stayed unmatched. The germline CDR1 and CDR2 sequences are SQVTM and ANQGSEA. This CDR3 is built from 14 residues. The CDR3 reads CSPISGRAGETQYF. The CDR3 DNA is TGCAGCCCCATTAGCGGGAGGGCCGGAGAGACCCAGTACTTC.

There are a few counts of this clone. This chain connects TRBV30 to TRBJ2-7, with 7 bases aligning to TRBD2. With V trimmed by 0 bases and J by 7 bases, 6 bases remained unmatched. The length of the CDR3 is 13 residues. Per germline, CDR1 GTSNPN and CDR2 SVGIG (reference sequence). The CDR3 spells CAWSVLLAREQYF. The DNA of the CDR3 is TGTGCCTGGAGTGTCCTACTAGCGAGAGAGCAGTACTTC.

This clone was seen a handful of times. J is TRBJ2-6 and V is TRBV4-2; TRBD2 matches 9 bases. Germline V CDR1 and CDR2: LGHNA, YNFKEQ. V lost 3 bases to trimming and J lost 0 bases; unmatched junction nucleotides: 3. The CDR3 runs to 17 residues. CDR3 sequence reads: CASSHTSGRSGANVLTF. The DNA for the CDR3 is TGTGCCAGCAGCCACACTAGCGGGCGCTCTGGGGCCAACGTCCTGACTTTC.

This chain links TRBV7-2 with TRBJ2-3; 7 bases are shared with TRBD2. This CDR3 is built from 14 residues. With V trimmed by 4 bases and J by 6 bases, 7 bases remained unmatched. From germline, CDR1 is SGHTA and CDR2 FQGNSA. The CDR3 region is CASSSPGRPDTQYF. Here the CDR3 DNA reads TGTGCCAGCAGCTCACCCGGGAGGCCGGATACGCAGTATTTT.

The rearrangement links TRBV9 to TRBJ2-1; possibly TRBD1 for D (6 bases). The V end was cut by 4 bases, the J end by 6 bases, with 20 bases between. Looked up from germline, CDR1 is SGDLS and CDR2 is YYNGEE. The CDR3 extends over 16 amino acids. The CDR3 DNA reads TGTGCCAGCAGCCTAAACAGACAGGAGGTTCCCAATGAGCAGTTCTTC. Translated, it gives CASSLNRQEVPNEQFF. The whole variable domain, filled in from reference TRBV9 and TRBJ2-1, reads DSGVTQTPKHLITATGQRVTLRCSPRSGDLSVYWYQQSLDQGLQFLIQYYNGEERAKGNILERFSAQQFPDLHSELNLSSLELGDSALYFCASSLNRQEVPNEQFFGPGTRLTVL.

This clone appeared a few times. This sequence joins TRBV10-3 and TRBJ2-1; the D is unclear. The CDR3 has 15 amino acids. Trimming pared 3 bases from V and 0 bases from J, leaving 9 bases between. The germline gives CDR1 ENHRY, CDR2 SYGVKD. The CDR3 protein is CAISDSRSSYNEQFF. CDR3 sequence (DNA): TGTGCCATCAGTGACAGCCGAAGCTCCTACAATGAGCAGTTCTTC.

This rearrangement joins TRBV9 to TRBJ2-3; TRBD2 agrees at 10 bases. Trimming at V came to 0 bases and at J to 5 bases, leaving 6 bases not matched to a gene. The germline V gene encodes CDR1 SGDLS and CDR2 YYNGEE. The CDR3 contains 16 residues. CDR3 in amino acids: CASSVAGTSVGDTQYF. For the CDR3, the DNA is TGTGCCAGCAGCGTAGCCGGGACTAGCGTGGGAGATACGCAGTATTTT.